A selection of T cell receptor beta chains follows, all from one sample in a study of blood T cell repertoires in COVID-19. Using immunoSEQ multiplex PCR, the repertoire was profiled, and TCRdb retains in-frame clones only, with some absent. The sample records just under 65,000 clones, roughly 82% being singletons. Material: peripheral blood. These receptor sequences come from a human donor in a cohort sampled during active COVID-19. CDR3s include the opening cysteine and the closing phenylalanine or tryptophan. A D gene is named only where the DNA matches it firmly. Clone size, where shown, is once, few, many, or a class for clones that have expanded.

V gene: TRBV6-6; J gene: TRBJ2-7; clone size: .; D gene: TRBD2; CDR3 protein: CATDSSGGRYEQYF; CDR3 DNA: TGTGCCACCGATTCTAGCGGGGGGAGGTACGAGCAGTACTTC
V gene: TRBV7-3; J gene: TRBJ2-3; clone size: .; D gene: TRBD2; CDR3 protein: CASSSPGLEGGTQYF; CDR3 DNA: TGTGCCAGCAGCTCTCCGGGACTAGAGGGGGGTACGCAGTATTTT
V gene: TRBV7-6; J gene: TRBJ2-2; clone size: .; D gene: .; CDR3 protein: CASSPATANTGELFF; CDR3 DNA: TGTGCCAGCAGCCCCGCTACGGCGAACACCGGGGAGCTGTTTTTT
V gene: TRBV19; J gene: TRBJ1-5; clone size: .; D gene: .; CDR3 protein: CASSADPGVRNQPQHF; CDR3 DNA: TGTGCCAGTAGTGCGGATCCGGGGGTGCGCAATCAGCCCCAGCATTTT
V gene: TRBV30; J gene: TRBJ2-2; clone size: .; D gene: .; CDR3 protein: CAWSVRSGKAGELFF; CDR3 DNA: TGTGCCTGGAGTGTACGGTCGGGGAAGGCCGGGGAGCTGTTTTTT
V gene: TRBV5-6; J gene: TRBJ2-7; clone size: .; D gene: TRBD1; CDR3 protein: CASSLGTQGYEQYF; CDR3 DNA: TGTGCCAGCAGCTTGGGGACACAGGGGTACGAGCAGTACTTC
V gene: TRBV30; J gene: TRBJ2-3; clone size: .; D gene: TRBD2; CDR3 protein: CAWSGLAGWRDTQYF; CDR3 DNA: TGTGCCTGGAGCGGCCTAGCGGGGTGGAGAGATACGCAGTATTTT
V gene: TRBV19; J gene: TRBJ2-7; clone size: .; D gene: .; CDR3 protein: CASSMEDRYEQYF; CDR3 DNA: TGTGCCAGTAGTATGGAGGATCGCTACGAGCAGTACTTC
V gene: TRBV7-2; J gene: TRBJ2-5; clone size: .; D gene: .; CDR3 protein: CASSLGGGGAGETQYF; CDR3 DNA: TGTGCCAGCAGCTTAGGCGGTGGAGGTGCGGGGGAGACCCAGTACTTC
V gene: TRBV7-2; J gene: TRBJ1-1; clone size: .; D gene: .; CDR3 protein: CASSWGQNTEAFF; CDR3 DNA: TGTGCCAGCAGCTGGGGACAGAACACTGAAGCTTTCTTT
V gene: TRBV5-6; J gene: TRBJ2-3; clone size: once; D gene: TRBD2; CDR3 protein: CASSLARGGGTDTQYF; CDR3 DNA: TGTGCCAGCAGCTTGGCCCGCGGGGGGGGCACAGATACGCAGTATTTT
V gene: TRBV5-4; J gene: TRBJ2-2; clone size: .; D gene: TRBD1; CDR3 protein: CASSLDRGTGELFF; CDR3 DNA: TGTGCCAGCAGCTTGGACAGGGGCACCGGGGAGCTGTTTTTT
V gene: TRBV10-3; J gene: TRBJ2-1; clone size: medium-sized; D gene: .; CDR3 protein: CAISESTSGRRSSYNEQFF; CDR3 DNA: TGTGCCATCAGTGAGTCGACGAGCGGACGCAGGAGCTCCTACAATGAGCAGTTCTTC
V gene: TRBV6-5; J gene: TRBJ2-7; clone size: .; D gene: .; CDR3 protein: CATAVWYGTYEQYF; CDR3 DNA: TGTGCCACCGCGGTGTGGTATGGTACCTACGAGCAGTACTTC
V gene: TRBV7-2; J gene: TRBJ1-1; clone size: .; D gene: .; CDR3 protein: CASSFEQGWTEAFF; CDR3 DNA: TGTGCCAGCAGCTTTGAGCAGGGATGGACTGAAGCTTTCTTT
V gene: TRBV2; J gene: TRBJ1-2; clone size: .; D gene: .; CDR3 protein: CASRAETDYGYTF; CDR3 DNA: TGTGCCAGCAGGGCGGAGACAGACTATGGCTACACCTTC
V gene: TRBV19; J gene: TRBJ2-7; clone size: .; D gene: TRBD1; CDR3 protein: CASSIAGRGTYEQYF; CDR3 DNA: TGTGCCAGTAGTATAGCAGGCAGGGGGACCTACGAGCAGTACTTC
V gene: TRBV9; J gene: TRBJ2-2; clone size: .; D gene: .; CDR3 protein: CASSVGQDGLMGRTGELFF; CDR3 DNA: TGTGCCAGCAGCGTAGGACAGGACGGATTGATGGGACGCACCGGGGAGCTGTTTTTT
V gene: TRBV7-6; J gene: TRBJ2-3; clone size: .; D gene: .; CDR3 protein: CASSLVGQGSADTQYF; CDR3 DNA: TGTGCCAGCAGCTTAGTCGGCCAGGGGTCCGCAGATACGCAGTATTTT
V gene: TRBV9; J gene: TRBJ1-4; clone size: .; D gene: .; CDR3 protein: CASSLHPGLTNEKLFF; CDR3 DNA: TGTGCCAGCAGCCTCCACCCAGGGCTAACTAATGAAAAACTGTTTTTT
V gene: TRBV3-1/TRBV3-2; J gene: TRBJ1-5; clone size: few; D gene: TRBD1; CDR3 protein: CASSPTGGNHQPQHF; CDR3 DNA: TGTGCCAGCAGCCCGACAGGGGGCAATCATCAGCCCCAGCATTTT
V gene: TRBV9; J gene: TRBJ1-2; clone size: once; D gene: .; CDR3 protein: CASSLPGSYGYTF; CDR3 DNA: TGTGCCAGCAGCCTTCCAGGGTCCTATGGCTACACCTTC
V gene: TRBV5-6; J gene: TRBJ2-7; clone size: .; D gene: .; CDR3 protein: CASPPLYEQYF; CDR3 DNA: TGTGCCAGCCCCCCTTTGTACGAGCAGTACTTC
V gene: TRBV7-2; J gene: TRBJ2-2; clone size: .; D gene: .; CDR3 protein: CASSLAATGELFF; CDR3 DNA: TGTGCCAGCAGCTTAGCGGCCACCGGGGAGCTGTTTTTT
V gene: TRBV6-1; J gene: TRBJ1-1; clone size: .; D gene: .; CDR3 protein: CASSEAIGVGTEAFF; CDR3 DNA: TGTGCCAGCAGTGAAGCGATAGGGGTCGGCACTGAAGCTTTCTTT
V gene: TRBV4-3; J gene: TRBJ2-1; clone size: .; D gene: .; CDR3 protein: CASSRVDLDEQFF; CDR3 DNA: TGCGCCAGCAGCCGGGTCGACTTGGATGAGCAGTTCTTC
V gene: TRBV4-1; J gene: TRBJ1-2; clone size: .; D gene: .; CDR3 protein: CASSQGRGSYGYTF; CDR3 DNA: TGCGCCAGCAGCCAAGGACGGGGATCGTATGGCTACACCTTC
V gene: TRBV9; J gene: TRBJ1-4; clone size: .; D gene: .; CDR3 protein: CASSVGVEGYGEKLFF; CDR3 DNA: TGTGCCAGCAGCGTAGGGGTTGAGGGATACGGTGAAAAACTGTTTTTT
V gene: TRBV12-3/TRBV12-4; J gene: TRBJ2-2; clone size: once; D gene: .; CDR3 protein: CASTRRGGGELFF; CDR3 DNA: TGTGCCAGCACTCGAAGGGGGGGCGGGGAGCTGTTTTTT
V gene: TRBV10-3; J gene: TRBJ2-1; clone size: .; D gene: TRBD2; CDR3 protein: CATSGGVNNEQFF; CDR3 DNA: TGTGCCACGAGCGGGGGAGTTAACAATGAGCAGTTCTTC
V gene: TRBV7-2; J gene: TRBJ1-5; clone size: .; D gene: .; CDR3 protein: CASSYRETQPQHF; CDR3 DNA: TGTGCCAGCAGCTACAGGGAAACGCAGCCCCAGCATTTT
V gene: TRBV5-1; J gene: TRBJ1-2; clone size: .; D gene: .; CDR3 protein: CASSLALGDGGYTF; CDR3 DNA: TGCGCCAGCAGCTTGGCCCTAGGCGATGGGGGCTACACCTTC
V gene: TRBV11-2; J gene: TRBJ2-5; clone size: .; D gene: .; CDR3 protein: CASSLDPGTQYF; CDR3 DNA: TGTGCCAGCAGCTTAGATCCGGGGACCCAGTACTTC
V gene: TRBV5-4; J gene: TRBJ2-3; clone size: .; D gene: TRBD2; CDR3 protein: CASSLARGGARSTDTQYF; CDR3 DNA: TGTGCCAGCAGCTTGGCTCGCGGGGGGGCTAGGAGCACAGATACGCAGTATTTT
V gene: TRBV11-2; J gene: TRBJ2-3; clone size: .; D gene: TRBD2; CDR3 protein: CASSSRGGATDTQYF; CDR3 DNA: TGTGCCAGCAGCTCTCGCGGGGGGGCAACAGATACGCAGTATTTT
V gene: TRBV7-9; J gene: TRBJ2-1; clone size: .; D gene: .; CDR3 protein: CASSSFRANEQFF; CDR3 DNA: TGTGCCAGCAGTTCTTTCAGGGCAAATGAGCAGTTCTTC
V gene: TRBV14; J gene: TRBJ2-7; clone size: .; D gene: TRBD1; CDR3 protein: CASSQGQGYSYEQYF; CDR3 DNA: TGTGCCAGCAGCCAAGGACAGGGTTACTCCTACGAGCAGTACTTC
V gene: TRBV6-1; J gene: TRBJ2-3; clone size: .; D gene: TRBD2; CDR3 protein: CASSDPSGGVLGTQYF; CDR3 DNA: TGTGCCAGCAGTGACCCGAGCGGGGGGGTGTTGGGTACGCAGTATTTT
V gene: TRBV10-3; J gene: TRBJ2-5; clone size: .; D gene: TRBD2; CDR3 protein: CAISEGGVEETQYF; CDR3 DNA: TGTGCCATCAGTGAGGGGGGGGTCGAGGAGACCCAGTACTTC
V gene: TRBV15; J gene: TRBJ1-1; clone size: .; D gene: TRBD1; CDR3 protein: CATSRSTGYTEAFF; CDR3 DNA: TGTGCCACCAGCAGATCGACAGGGTACACTGAAGCTTTCTTT
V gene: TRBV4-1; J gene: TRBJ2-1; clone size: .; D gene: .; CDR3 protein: CASSQPSIPSYNEQFF; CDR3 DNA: TGCGCCAGCAGTCAACCTTCTATTCCCTCCTACAATGAGCAGTTCTTC
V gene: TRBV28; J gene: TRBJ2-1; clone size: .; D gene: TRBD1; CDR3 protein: CAVRDSLTHEQFF; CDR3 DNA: TGTGCCGTCCGGGACAGTCTTACACATGAGCAGTTCTTC
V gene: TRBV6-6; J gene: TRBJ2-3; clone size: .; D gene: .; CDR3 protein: CASRYSAADTQYF; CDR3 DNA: TGTGCCAGCAGGTATAGCGCTGCAGATACGCAGTATTTT
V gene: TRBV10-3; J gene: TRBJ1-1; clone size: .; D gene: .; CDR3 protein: CAIQRSSRAGKAFF; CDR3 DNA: TGTGCCATCCAGCGAAGTTCGAGGGCGGGAAAAGCTTTCTTT
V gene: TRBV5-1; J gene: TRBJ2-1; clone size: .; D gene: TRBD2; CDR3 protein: CASNTLAGGYNEQFF; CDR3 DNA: TGCGCCAGCAACACGCTAGCGGGGGGCTACAATGAGCAGTTCTTC
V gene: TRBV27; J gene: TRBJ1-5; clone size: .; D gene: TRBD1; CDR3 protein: CASSPGTGINQPQHF; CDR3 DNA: TGTGCCAGCAGTCCTGGGACAGGGATCAATCAGCCCCAGCATTTT
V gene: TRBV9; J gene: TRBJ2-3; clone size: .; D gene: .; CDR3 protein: CASSVEVRGTDTQYF; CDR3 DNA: TGTGCCAGCAGCGTAGAGGTGAGGGGCACAGATACGCAGTATTTT
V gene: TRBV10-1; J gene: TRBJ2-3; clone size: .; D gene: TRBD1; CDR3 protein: CASSETGQKGDTQYF; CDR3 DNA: TGCGCCAGCAGTGAGACGGGACAGAAGGGGGATACGCAGTATTTT
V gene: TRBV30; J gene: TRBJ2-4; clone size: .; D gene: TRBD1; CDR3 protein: CAWSAGTGTFSLAKNIQYF; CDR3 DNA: TGTGCCTGGAGTGCCGGGACAGGGACCTTTTCCCTAGCCAAAAACATTCAGTACTTC
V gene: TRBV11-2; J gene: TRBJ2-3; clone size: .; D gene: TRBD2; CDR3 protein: CASSASSGGAVYTQYF; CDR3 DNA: TGTGCCAGCAGCGCATCTAGCGGGGGGGCCGTGTATACGCAGTATTTT
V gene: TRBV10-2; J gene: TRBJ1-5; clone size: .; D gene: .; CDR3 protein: CASSESGFGSNQPQHF; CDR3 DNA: TGCGCCAGCAGTGAGTCGGGTTTCGGGAGCAATCAGCCCCAGCATTTT
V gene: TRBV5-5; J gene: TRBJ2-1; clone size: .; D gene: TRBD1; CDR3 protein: CASSPQGATYNEQFF; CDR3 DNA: TGTGCCAGCAGCCCACAGGGGGCGACATACAATGAGCAGTTCTTC
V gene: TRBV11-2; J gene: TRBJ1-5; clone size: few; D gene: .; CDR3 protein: CASSTGIEQPQHF; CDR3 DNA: TGTGCCAGCAGCACAGGGATCGAACAGCCCCAGCATTTT
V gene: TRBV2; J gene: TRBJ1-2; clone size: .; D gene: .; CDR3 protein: CASSEKAAPSYGYTF; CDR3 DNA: TGTGCCAGCAGTGAAAAGGCGGCCCCTTCGTATGGCTACACCTTC